A selection of T cell receptor beta chains follows, all from one sample in a study of blood T cells in healthy people across ages. In TCRdb, the 5' RACE reads were re-called with MiXCR into one record per CDR3 protein. The sample shows about 970,000 distinct CDR3 sequences, roughly 51% of them seen only once. The sample was blood. The receptors were sampled from a woman in her sixties or seventies in good health. CDR3s include the opening cysteine and the closing phenylalanine or tryptophan. The D gene is left open where the match is weak. Where a row states a size, it is once, few, many or the class of an expanded clone; other rows omit it.

d_call j_call v_call clone_size cdr3_aa cdr3_nt
TRBD2 TRBJ2-1 TRBV2 - CASSPQGLAGEGGQFF TGTGCCAGCAGTCCCCAGGGACTAGCGGGAGAGGGGGGGCAGTTCTTC
- TRBJ2-7 TRBV7-9 - CVSSALPSSYEQYF TGTGTCAGCAGCGCACTCCCGAGCTCCTACGAGCAGTACTTC
TRBD1 TRBJ2-5 TRBV6-5 - CASSYRGTAYGETQYF TGTGCCAGCAGTTACCGAGGGACAGCCTACGGGGAGACCCAGTACTTC
TRBD1 TRBJ2-3 TRBV20-1 few CSARDGGQVIDTQYF TGCAGTGCTAGAGATGGGGGACAGGTGATAGATACGCAGTATTTT
TRBD2 TRBJ2-5 TRBV28 - CASSYAGAETQYF TGTGCCAGCAGTTACGCGGGAGCAGAGACCCAGTACTTC
- TRBJ2-5 TRBV4-1 few CASSQGQGRQETQYF TGCGCCAGCAGCCAAGGGCAGGGCCGACAAGAGACCCAGTACTTC
- TRBJ2-1 TRBV3-1 - CASSQDPGRNNEQFF TGTGCCAGCAGCCAAGATCCCGGACGGAACAATGAGCAGTTCTTC
TRBD1 TRBJ1-2 TRBV12-3/TRBV12-4 few CASSLGRDRAHYGYTF TGTGCCAGCAGTTTAGGCCGGGACAGGGCTCACTATGGCTACACCTTC
- TRBJ2-7 TRBV30 - CAWSVGHYEQYF TGTGCCTGGAGTGTAGGACACTACGAGCAGTACTTC
- TRBJ1-5 TRBV7-9 - CASSLAFVNQPQHF TGTGCCAGCAGCTTAGCTTTTGTAAATCAGCCCCAGCATTTT
- TRBJ2-7 TRBV4-1 many CASSQGGTKTYEQYF TGCGCCAGCAGCCAAGGCGGGACAAAAACCTACGAGCAGTACTTC
- TRBJ2-1 TRBV3-1 - CASSQSLRTGQFF TGTGCCAGCAGCCAGTCCCTTAGGACCGGGCAGTTCTTC
- TRBJ2-1 TRBV6-6 - CASSNGRSQFF TGTGCCAGTTCAAACGGGCGTTCGCAGTTCTTC
- TRBJ2-5 TRBV4-1 - CASSQEGLGETQYF TGCGCCAGCAGCCAAGAGGGACTTGGAGAGACCCAGTACTTC
- TRBJ2-3 TRBV20-1 - CSAPPGSSTDTQYF TGCAGTGCTCCCCCAGGGTCTAGCACAGATACGCAGTATTTT
TRBD2 TRBJ2-3 TRBV7-9 - CASSSPSRAGKDTQYF TGTGCCAGCAGCTCCCCATCACGAGCGGGAAAGGATACGCAGTATTTT
- TRBJ2-6 TRBV5-1 few CASSLAGKTGANVLTF TGCGCCAGCAGCTTGGCGGGGAAAACTGGGGCCAACGTCCTGACTTTC
- TRBJ2-7 TRBV28 few CASSPPQLWGEQYF TGTGCCAGCAGTCCCCCCCAGCTCTGGGGCGAGCAGTACTTC
TRBD2 TRBJ2-7 TRBV5-1 - CASSEQTSGNYEQYF TGCGCCAGCAGTGAACAGACTAGCGGGAACTACGAGCAGTACTTC
TRBD1 TRBJ1-2 TRBV20-1 - CSGRAGGAYGYTF TGCAGTGGTCGGGCAGGGGGCGCTTATGGCTACACCTTC
TRBD2 TRBJ2-7 TRBV5-1 - CASSLGLAGGPRSYEQYF TGCGCCAGCAGCTTGGGACTAGCAGGAGGGCCTAGGTCCTACGAGCAGTACTTC
- TRBJ2-6 TRBV6-1 - CASSEGRRAGANVLTF TGTGCCAGCAGTGAAGGTAGAAGGGCCGGGGCCAACGTCCTGACTTTC
TRBD2 TRBJ2-3 TRBV3-1 few CASSQGPAGGLDTQYF TGTGCCAGCAGCCAAGGGCCAGCGGGAGGATTAGATACGCAGTATTTT
- TRBJ1-1 TRBV28 - CASSFLWNLGELNTEAFF TGTGCCAGCAGTTTCCTCTGGAATTTGGGGGAACTTAACACTGAAGCTTTCTTT
- TRBJ2-3 TRBV11-2 few CASSLLAWRGTPGDTQYF TGTGCCAGCAGCTTATTAGCCTGGAGGGGAACGCCGGGAGATACGCAGTATTTT
- TRBJ1-6 TRBV7-9 once CASSPRGTFSPLHF TGTGCCAGCAGCCCGCGAGGGACCTTTTCACCCCTCCACTTT